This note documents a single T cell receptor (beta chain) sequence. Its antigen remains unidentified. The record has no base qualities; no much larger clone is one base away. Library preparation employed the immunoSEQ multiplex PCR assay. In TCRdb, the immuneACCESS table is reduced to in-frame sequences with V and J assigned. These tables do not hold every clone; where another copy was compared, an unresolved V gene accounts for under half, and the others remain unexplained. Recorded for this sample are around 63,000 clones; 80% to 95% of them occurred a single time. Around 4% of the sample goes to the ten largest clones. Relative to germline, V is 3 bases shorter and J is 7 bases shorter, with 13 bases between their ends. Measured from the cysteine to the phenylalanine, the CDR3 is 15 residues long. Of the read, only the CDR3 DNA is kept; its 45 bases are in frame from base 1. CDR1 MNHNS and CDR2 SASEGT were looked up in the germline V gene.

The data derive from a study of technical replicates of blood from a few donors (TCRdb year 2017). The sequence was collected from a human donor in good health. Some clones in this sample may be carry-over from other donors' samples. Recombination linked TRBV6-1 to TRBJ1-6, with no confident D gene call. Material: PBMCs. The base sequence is TGTGCCAGCAGTGAGGGAGGGTTCGGGAATTCACCCCTCCACTTT. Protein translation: CASSEGGFGNSPLHF.